These 21 T cell receptor beta chains share one sample of origin, sequenced in a study of T cell repertoires in cytomegalovirus infection. MiXCR, applied by TCRdb to the reads, yields one record per CDR3 protein. The top ten hold around 16% of the sample, which has 200,000 to 300,000 distinct CDR3 sequences, approximately 10% seen once. Sequenced sample: PBMCs. Receptor source: a human donor in good health (CMV status not recorded). Some clones in this sample may be carry-over from other donors' samples.

This clonotype was recorded many times. V gene TRBV20-1 combines with J gene TRBJ2-7; 9 positions agree with TRBD2. V shed 7 bases, J shed 7 bases, and the junction held 14 bases outside the gene matches. Germline values: CDR1 DFQATT, CDR2 SNEGSKA (reference sequence). The CDR3 spans 14 residues. CDR3 region: CSVFYPRGGGEQYF. CDR3 DNA sequence: TGCAGTGTCTTCTATCCGCGGGGGGGCGGGGAGCAGTACTTC.

There are many counts of this clonotype. The V call is TRBV27, the J call TRBJ1-6; 9 nucleotides line up with TRBD1. The V segment lost 7 bases and the J segment 6 bases; nucleotides outside the gene matches: 10. The germline V gene has CDR1 MNHEY and CDR2 SMNVEV (reference sequence). CDR3 length equals 16 residues. The CDR3 loop reads CASKTQTGGGNSPLHF. The CDR3 DNA sequence: TGTGCCAGCAAGACGCAGACAGGGGGAGGTAATTCACCCCTCCACTTT.

This clonotype has at least ten counts. The chain carries TRBV20-1 and TRBJ2-1, with 13 bases identical to TRBD2. The V and J ends lost 3 bases and 7 bases, in that order; junction bases with no gene match: 12. The germline CDR1 and CDR2 sequences are DFQATT and SNEGSKA (reference sequence). This CDR3 has 17 amino acids. DNA of the CDR3: TGCAGTGCTAGTGTATGGACTAGCGGGAGTTTTGGGAATGAGCAGTTCTTC. This translates into CSASVWTSGSFGNEQFF.

This clonotype has just a few counts. The chain links TRBV20-1 to TRBJ2-7; tentatively, D is TRBD1 (6 bases). The CDR3 spans 14 residues. Germline V gene data show CDR1 as DFQATT and CDR2 as SNEGSKA (reference sequence). V dropped 6 bases and J dropped 9 bases, with 24 bases sitting between them. CDR3 DNA: TGCAGTGCCCTGGGGTTAGGACAGTTCGAGGGGCAGTACTTC. Protein product: CSALGLGQFEGQYF.

At least ten counts were recorded for this clonotype. This chain connects TRBV6-5 to TRBJ2-7; D tentatively fits TRBD1 or TRBD2 (5 bases each). Germline V lookup: CDR1 MNHEY, CDR2 SVGAGI. The V end lost 5 bases, the J end lost 0 bases, and 17 bases lay between the germline ends. This CDR3 contains 16 residues. The CDR3 region is CASSALGPPSSYEQYF. CDR3 coding DNA: TGTGCCAGCAGTGCGCTGGGACCTCCGAGCTCCTACGAGCAGTACTTC.

The rearrangement joins TRBV7-2 to TRBJ2-1; D assignment may be TRBD1 or TRBD2 (7 bases each). Germline CDR1 is SGHTA and CDR2 is FQGNSA. Trimming cost V 4 bases and J 10 bases, with 20 bases left between them. The CDR3 length is 15 residues. DNA for the CDR3: TGTGCCAGCAGCTCGGGGGGACAGACTAACCGGGAGCAGTTCTTC. It specifies CASSSGGQTNREQFF.

Comments on this clonotype: A much larger clone sits a single nucleotide away, making a read error possible. The chain is built from TRBV15 and TRBJ2-2; 7 bases map to TRBD1. The CDR3 runs to 15 residues. From germline, CDR1 is LNHNV and CDR2 YYDKDF (reference sequence). This chain's CDR3 is CATCRVTGLSGELFF. CDR3 DNA: TGTGCCACCTGCAGAGTGACAGGGTTGTCCGGGGAGCTGTTTTTT.

The chain is built from TRBV7-2 and TRBJ2-1; D gene unclear. Germline CDR1 SGHTA, CDR2 FQGNSA. Trimming left V 2 bases short and J 4 bases short, with 18 bases between. This CDR3 spans 17 amino acids. As DNA, the CDR3 is TGTGCCAGCAGCTTATTCTTATCGTCCCTAACGTACAATGAGCAGTTCTTC. The encoded protein is CASSLFLSSLTYNEQFF.

This chain links TRBV18 with TRBJ2-1, with 10 bases lining up with TRBD1. Germline V CDR1 and CDR2: KGHSH, LQKENI. The length of the CDR3 is 14 residues. V lost 4 bases and J lost 8; bases outside the gene matches: 5. CDR3 protein: CASSHRDRGHEQFF. The CDR3 DNA is TGTGCCAGCTCACACCGGGACAGGGGCCATGAGCAGTTCTTC.

This clonotype has a handful of counts. The chain combines TRBV2 with TRBJ1-4; D might be TRBD1 (5 bases). Trimming stripped 8 bases from V and 5 bases from J, with 12 bases between. Looked up from germline, CDR1 is SNHLY and CDR2 is FYNNEI. There are 13 residues in the CDR3. The CDR3 DNA reads TGTGCCAGCGAAGGGGACCGGAATGAAAAACTGTTTTTT. It yields the protein CASEGDRNEKLFF.

This clonotype was seen at least ten times. The chain uses TRBV20-1 and TRBJ2-7; D may be TRBD1 (6 bases). The V gene lost 0 bases and the J gene lost 2 bases, with 17 bases spanning the gap. CDR3 length equals 16 residues. CDR1 is DFQATT and CDR2 is SNEGSKA in the germline V gene (reference sequence). The CDR3 here is CSARERDKQPAYEQYF. The CDR3 DNA is TGCAGTGCTAGAGAGAGGGACAAGCAACCCGCCTACGAGCAGTACTTC.

At least ten counts were recorded for this clonotype. This chain links TRBV28 with TRBJ2-2; no clear D. The CDR3 extends over 15 amino acids. Germline V CDR1 and CDR2: MDHEN, SYDVKM. Trimming took 3 bases from V and 0 from J, leaving 8 bases between them. This CDR3 is CASSLGSPNTGELFF. Here the CDR3 DNA reads TGTGCCAGCAGTTTGGGTTCGCCGAACACCGGGGAGCTGTTTTTT.

This clonotype was counted once. The J gene is TRBJ2-2, the V gene TRBV15; TRBD1 agrees at 9 bases. The junction had 9 bases not matched to a gene; V was cut back by 5 bases and J by 5 bases. Germline V gives CDR1 LNHNV, CDR2 YYDKDF (reference sequence). The CDR3 runs to 16 residues. CDR3 coding DNA: TGTGCCACCAGCCCCCTAATGACAGGGGGGACCGGGGAGCTGTTTTTT. It translates to CATSPLMTGGTGELFF. The full variable domain, in which reference TRBV15 and TRBJ2-2 provide the parts outside the CDR3, is DAMVIQNPRYQVTQFGKPVTLSCSQTLNHNVMYWYQQKSSQAPKLLFHYYDKDFNNEADTPDNFQSRRPNTSFCFLDIRSPGLGDTAMYLCATSPLMTGGTGELFFGEGSRLTVL.

This clonotype was detected ten times or more. This sequence joins TRBV28 and TRBJ1-4; D is perhaps TRBD1 (5 bases). The CDR3 runs 15 residues. CDR1 and CDR2 (germline): MDHEN, SYDVKM. V was trimmed by 3 bases and J by 5 bases, leaving 13 bases between them. CDR3 sequence (DNA): TGTGCCAGCAGTTTTCGCGCAGGGAGGAATGAAAAACTGTTTTTT. This gives the protein CASSFRAGRNEKLFF.

This clonotype was detected only a few times. This chain uses TRBV20-1 with TRBJ1-5, with TRBD1 matching over 7 bases. Germline values: CDR1 DFQATT, CDR2 SNEGSKA (reference sequence). With V trimmed by 6 bases and J by 4 bases, 3 bases remained unmatched. This CDR3 contains 12 residues. CDR3 DNA: TGCAGTGCCGGGACAGTTAATCAGCCCCAGCATTTT. Amino acid sequence: CSAGTVNQPQHF.

This chain connects TRBV7-2 to TRBJ2-5; 13 positions agree with TRBD2. The germline CDR1 and CDR2 sequences are SGHTA and FQGNSA. V dropped 5 bases and J dropped 5; count of bases not matched to a gene: 5. This CDR3 is 15 amino acids long. The DNA of the CDR3 is TGTGCCAGCAGCCCACTAGCGGGAGGGTTGGAGACCCAGTACTTC. Protein product: CASSPLAGGLETQYF.

This clonotype was seen repeatedly, ten times or more. This rearrangement joins TRBV6-2 or TRBV6-3 to TRBJ1-5, with TRBD1 matching over 8 bases. With 5 bases clipped from V and 6 bases from J, the junction kept 3 bases outside the gene matches. The CDR3 covers 13 residues. The germline gives CDR1 MNHEY, CDR2 SVGEGT. CDR3 amino acids: CASSRQGTQPQHF. In DNA form, the CDR3 reads TGTGCCAGCAGTAGACAGGGGACTCAGCCCCAGCATTTT.

This clonotype was found many times. The chain uses TRBV6-2 or TRBV6-3 and TRBJ1-2, with 8 bases that match TRBD1. Germline-derived CDR1 and CDR2 are MNHEY and SVGEGT. This CDR3 region has 17 residues. V lost 2 bases and J lost 7; bases outside the gene matches: 15. DNA for the CDR3: TGTGCCAGCAGTTACGCAACCGGGACAGGCCCCACTGCTGGCTACACCTTC. This translates into CASSYATGTGPTAGYTF.

This clonotype appeared many times. This chain joins TRBV6-2 or TRBV6-3 and TRBJ2-1; D is unclear. The CDR3 is 11 residues long. Germline CDR1 reads MNHEY; CDR2 reads SVGEGT. Trimming shortened V by 5 bases and J by 7 bases, and 6 bases separated the two germline ends. The DNA of the CDR3 is TGTGCCAGCAGTGTTCGAAATGAGCAGTTCTTC. It specifies CASSVRNEQFF.

This clonotype turned up a few times. J is TRBJ2-3 and V is TRBV7-2; D may match TRBD1 or TRBD2 (6 bases each). V dropped 4 bases and J dropped 2 bases, with 19 bases sitting between them. The CDR3 sequence is 17 residues long. Germline loops: CDR1 SGHTA, CDR2 FQGNSA. This CDR3 is CASSSRTGALYTDTQYF. For the CDR3, the DNA is TGTGCCAGCAGCTCCCGGACGGGGGCCTTATACACAGATACGCAGTATTTT.

The genes are TRBV28 and TRBJ2-7, with 7 bases matching TRBD1. V shed 4 bases and J 4 bases; nucleotides not matched to a gene: 22. The CDR3 contains 19 residues. The germline V gene has CDR1 MDHEN and CDR2 SYDVKM. The CDR3 sequence: CASSSGQEASRPKTYEQYF. In nucleotides, the CDR3 is TGTGCCAGCAGTTCCGGACAGGAGGCATCTAGGCCCAAAACGTACGAGCAGTACTTC.